The 2 T cell receptor beta chains listed next were all sequenced from one sample in a study of response to subunit inactivated influenza vaccine. TCRdb ran MiXCR on the RT-PCR reads and lists one entry per CDR3 protein. The table shows approximately 570,000 distinct CDR3 sequences, with 6% to 9% occurring only once. Sequenced material: PBMCs from blood, taken less than 30 months after vaccination. These receptors all come from a man between 50 and 69 years old who received an inactivated influenza vaccine.

This clonotype appeared many times. V gene TRBV27 combines with J gene TRBJ2-2; no definite D call. This CDR3 is built from 13 residues. V lost 6 bases and J 6 bases, leaving 11 bases between the germline ends. CDR1 is MNHEY and CDR2 is SMNVEV in the germline V gene (reference sequence). The CDR3 region has the DNA TGTGCCAGCAGATGGATATCGGCCGGGGAGCTGTTTTTT. As protein: CASRWISAGELFF.

The chain uses TRBV7-2 and TRBJ2-7, with TRBD2 matching over 10 bases. CDR3 length equals 14 residues. Looked up from germline, CDR1 is SGHTA and CDR2 is FQGNSA. Unmatched junction bases numbered 7, after V lost 7 bases and J lost 4 bases. The CDR3 DNA is TGTGCCAGCAACAGAGCGGGGGGGAGGTACGAGCAGTACTTC. Protein sequence: CASNRAGGRYEQYF.